This TCR beta chain was observed in a study of T cells in tuberculosis. For the study at large: CD1B tetramers identified T cells specific for mycobacterial lipid GMM. A South African cohort included IGRA-negative adolescents, latently infected IGRA-positive adolescents and adults with active tuberculosis.

Profiled with immunoSEQ multiplex PCR; TCRdb holds only in-frame clones, not every one. In the table there are 25,000 to 35,000 clones, 92% of which are singletons. This clone was recorded only once. Its antigen is unknown. Study-wide findings and caveats: The TCR-beta difference was not significant; alpha differences partly reflected length.

Time point indicated: new active TB diagnosis, blood taken before or within 7 days of starting treatment. Each donor contributed approximately 100,000 T cells on average, unsorted. The CDR3 is made up of 12 amino acids. Germline V lookup: CDR1 MGHRA, CDR2 YSYEKL. V was trimmed by 0 bases and J by 5 bases, leaving 5 bases between them. This TCR derives from an adult with tuberculosis. The genes are TRBV4-1 and TRBJ2-7; D gene ambiguous. The sequences come from PBMCs, collected at tuberculosis diagnosis. Written as DNA, the CDR3 is TGCGCCAGCAGCCAAGATGTCGACGAGCAGTACTTC. This codes for CASSQDVDEQYF.